These 4 T cell receptor beta chains share one sample of origin, sequenced in a study of T cell repertoires in cytomegalovirus infection. Using its own MiXCR run on the reads, TCRdb lists one record per CDR3 protein. The sample includes around 740,000 distinct CDR3 sequences, less than 40% of them seen just once. Sample: PBMCs. Receptors originate from a human donor in good health (CMV status not recorded). Some clones in this sample may be carry-over from other donors' samples.

The DNA of the CDR3 is TGTGCCAGCAGTGGAGGACGGAAAGGTAATCAGCCCCAGCATTTT. Protein: CASSGGRKGNQPQHF. The chain couples TRBV28 to TRBJ1-5, with unresolved D. The V gene lost 5 bases and the J gene lost 4 bases, with 15 bases spanning the gap. The CDR3 consists of 15 residues. Germline-derived CDR1 and CDR2 are MDHEN and SYDVKM.

This clonotype was picked up many times. The genes are TRBV7-9 and TRBJ2-3; D ambiguous. V was clipped by 2 bases and J by 2 bases, with 11 bases between them. The CDR3 is made up of 15 amino acids. The germline gives CDR1 SEHNR, CDR2 FQNEAQ (reference sequence). Here the CDR3 reads CASSLLTPLTDTQYF. CDR3 in DNA: TGTGCCAGCAGCTTATTGACTCCGCTCACAGATACGCAGTATTTT.

This rearrangement joins TRBV3-1 to TRBJ1-4; TRBD1 agrees at 7 bases. This CDR3 has 13 residues. The ends lost 4 bases at V and 11 bases at J; junction bases unmatched: 7. Germline CDR1 LGHDT, CDR2 YNNKEL (reference sequence). The CDR3 sequence: CASSPGQPTKLFF. The CDR3 bases are TGTGCCAGCAGCCCGGGACAGCCTACTAAACTGTTTTTT.

The rearrangement uses TRBV28 and TRBJ1-2, with 9 bases fitting TRBD1. The V gene's germline CDR1 is MDHEN and CDR2 SYDVKM. This CDR3 spans 15 amino acids. Germline trimming cut 5 bases from V and 4 bases from J; bases unmatched to any gene: 8. The CDR3 is CASSIPQGAGYGYTF. In nucleotides, the CDR3 is TGTGCCAGCAGTATACCACAGGGGGCAGGCTATGGCTACACCTTC.